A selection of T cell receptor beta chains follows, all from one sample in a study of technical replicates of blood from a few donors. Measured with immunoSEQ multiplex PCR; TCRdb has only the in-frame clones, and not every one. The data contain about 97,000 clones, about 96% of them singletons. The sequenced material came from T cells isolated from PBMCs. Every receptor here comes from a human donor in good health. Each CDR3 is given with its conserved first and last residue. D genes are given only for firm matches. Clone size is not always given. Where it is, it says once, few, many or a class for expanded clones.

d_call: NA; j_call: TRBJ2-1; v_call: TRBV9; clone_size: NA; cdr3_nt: TGTGCCAGCAGCACCCCTCTAGCGGGACAGGAGACCAATGAGCAGTTCTTC; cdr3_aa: CASSTPLAGQETNEQFF
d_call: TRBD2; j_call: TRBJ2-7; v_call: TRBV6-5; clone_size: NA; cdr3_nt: TGTGCCAGCAGCCCCTACAGCGGGATCACTCAAGAGCAGTACTTC; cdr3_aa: CASSPYSGITQEQYF
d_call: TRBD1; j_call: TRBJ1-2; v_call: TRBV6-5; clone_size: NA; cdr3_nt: TGTGCCAGCAGTTACGGGACAGGGGCTTTCTATGGCTACACCTTC; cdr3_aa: CASSYGTGAFYGYTF
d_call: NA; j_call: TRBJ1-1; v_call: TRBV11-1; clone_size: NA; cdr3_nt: TGTGCCAGCAGCTTGGGGCAGACATACACTGAAGCTTTCTTT; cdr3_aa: CASSLGQTYTEAFF
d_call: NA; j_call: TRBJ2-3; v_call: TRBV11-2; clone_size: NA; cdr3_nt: TGTGCCAGCAGCTTAATGGGAGTTGGAGATACGCAGTATTTT; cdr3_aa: CASSLMGVGDTQYF
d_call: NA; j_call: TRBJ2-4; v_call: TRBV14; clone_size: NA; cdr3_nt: TGTGCCAGCAGCCGAGGAGCCAAAAACATTCAGTACTTC; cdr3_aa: CASSRGAKNIQYF
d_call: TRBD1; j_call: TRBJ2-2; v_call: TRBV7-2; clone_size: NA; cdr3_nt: TGTGCCAGCAGCTTAGTGGCAGGGGGCAACACCGGGGAGCTGTTTTTT; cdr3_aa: CASSLVAGGNTGELFF
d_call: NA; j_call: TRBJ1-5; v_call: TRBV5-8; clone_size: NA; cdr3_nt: TGTGCCAGCAGCTTTGGGAGTAGCAATCAGCCCCAGCATTTT; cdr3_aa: CASSFGSSNQPQHF
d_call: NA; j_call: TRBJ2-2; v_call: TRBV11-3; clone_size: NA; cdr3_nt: TGTGCCAGCAGCTTAGGGAGCTTCACCACCGGGGAGCTGTTTTTT; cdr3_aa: CASSLGSFTTGELFF
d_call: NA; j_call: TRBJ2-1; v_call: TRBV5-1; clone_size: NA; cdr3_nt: TGCGCCAGCAGCTTGGGAGTATACAATGAGCAGTTCTTC; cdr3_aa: CASSLGVYNEQFF
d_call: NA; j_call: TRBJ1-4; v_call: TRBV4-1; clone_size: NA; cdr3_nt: TGCGCCAGCAGCCAAGAGGCGGGACTCCCGGATGAAAAACTGTTTTTT; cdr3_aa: CASSQEAGLPDEKLFF
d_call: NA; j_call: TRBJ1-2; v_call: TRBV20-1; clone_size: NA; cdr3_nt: TGCAGTGCTAGCAGGCGGGATGGCTACACCTTC; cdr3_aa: CSASRRDGYTF
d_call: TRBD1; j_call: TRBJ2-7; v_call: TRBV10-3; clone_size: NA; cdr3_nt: TGTGCCATCAGTGATGGACAGGGTTTGTACGAGCAGTACTTC; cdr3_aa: CAISDGQGLYEQYF
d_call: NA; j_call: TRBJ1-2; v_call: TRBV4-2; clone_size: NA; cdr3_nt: TGTGCCAGCAGCCAAGAAGGGGGGGAAGGTTATGGCTACACCTTC; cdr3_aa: CASSQEGGEGYGYTF
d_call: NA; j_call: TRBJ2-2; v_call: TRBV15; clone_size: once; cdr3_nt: TGTGCCACCAGCCCGAGACTAGTGAACACCGGGGAGCTGTTTTTT; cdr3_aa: CATSPRLVNTGELFF
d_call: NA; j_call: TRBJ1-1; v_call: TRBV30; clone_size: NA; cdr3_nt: TGTGCCTGGAGTGTAGCAGGGATCCCTGAAGCTTTCTTT; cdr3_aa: CAWSVAGIPEAFF
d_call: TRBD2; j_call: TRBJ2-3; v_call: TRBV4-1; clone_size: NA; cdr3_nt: TGCGCCAGCAGCCTAGGGGGACTAGCGGATTACACAGATACGCAGTATTTT; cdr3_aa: CASSLGGLADYTDTQYF
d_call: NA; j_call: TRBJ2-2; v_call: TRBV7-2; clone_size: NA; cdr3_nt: TGTGCCAGCAGCTTAGGATTGAGGGTAGGAACCACCGGGGAGCTGTTTTTT; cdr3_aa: CASSLGLRVGTTGELFF
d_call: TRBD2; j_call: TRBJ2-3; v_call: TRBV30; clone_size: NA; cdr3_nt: TGTGCCTGGGCGGGAGAAGGGGATACGCAGTATTTT; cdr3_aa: CAWAGEGDTQYF
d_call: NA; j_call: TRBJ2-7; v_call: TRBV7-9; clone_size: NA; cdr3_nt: TGTGCCAGCAGCTCAGTCGGACAGTCTTCCTACGAGCAGTACTTC; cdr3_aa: CASSSVGQSSYEQYF
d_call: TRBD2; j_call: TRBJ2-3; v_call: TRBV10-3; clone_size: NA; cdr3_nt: TGTGCCATAGCGGGGGACACAGATACGCAGTATTTT; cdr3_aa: CAIAGDTDTQYF
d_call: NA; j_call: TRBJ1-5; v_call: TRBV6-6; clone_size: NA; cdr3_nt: TGTGCCAGCAGTTATGAAGGGACAAGGCAGCCCCAGCATTTT; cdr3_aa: CASSYEGTRQPQHF
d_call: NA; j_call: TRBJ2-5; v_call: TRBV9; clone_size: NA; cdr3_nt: TGTGCCAGCAGCGTAGAGGGCGGCTGGGAGGAGACCCAGTACTTC; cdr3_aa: CASSVEGGWEETQYF
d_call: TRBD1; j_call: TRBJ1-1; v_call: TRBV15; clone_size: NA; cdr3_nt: TGTGCCACCAGCAGAGACAGGGGGCCGGGCACTGAAGCTTTCTTT; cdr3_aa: CATSRDRGPGTEAFF
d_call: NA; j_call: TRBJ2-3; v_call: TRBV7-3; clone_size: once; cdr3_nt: TGTGCCAGCAGCTTAATGGTCGGGAGTACGCAGTATTTT; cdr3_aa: CASSLMVGSTQYF
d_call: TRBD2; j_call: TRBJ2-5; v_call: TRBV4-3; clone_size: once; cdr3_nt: TGCGCCAGCAGCCAAGGAGGTCCCAGCGGGAGTTCCGGGGAGACCCAGTACTTC; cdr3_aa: CASSQGGPSGSSGETQYF
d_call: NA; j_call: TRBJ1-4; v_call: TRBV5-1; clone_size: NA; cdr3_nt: TGCGCCAGCAGCTTGGCCGAGGGGGAGTCTGAAAAACTGTTTTTT; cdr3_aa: CASSLAEGESEKLFF
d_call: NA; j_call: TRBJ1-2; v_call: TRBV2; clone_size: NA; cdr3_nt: TGTGCCAGCATCAAGGGACTGTCGCTTCATGGCTACACCTTC; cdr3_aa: CASIKGLSLHGYTF
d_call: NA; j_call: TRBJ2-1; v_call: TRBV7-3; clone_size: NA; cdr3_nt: TGTGCCAGCAGCCCGGGGTTGGCCGTCCCCTTAACTCACAATGAGCAGTTCTTC; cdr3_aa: CASSPGLAVPLTHNEQFF
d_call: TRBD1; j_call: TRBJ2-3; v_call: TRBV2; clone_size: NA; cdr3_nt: TGTGCCAGCAGGGGACAGGGCACAGATACGCAGTATTTT; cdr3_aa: CASRGQGTDTQYF
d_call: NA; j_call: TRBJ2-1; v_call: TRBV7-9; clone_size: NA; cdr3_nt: TGTGCCAGCAGCTTGAGCGAGCAGTTCTTC; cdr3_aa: CASSLSEQFF
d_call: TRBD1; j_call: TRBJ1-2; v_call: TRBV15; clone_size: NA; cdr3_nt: TGTGCCACCAGCAGAGATCGGGGTCCACAGGGGGCGGGTGGCTACACCTTC; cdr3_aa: CATSRDRGPQGAGGYTF
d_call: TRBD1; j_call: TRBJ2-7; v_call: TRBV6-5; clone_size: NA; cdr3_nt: TGTGCCAGCAGGGCCGGGGGACAGGCCTACGAGCAGTACTTC; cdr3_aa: CASRAGGQAYEQYF
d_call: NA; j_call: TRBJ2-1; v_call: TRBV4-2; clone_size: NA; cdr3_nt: TGTGCCAGCAGCCCGGAGGATAACAATGAGCAGTTCTTC; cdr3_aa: CASSPEDNNEQFF
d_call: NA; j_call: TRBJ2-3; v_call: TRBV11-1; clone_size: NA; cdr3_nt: TGTGCCAGCAGCTTACAGTACACAGATACGCAGTATTTT; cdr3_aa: CASSLQYTDTQYF
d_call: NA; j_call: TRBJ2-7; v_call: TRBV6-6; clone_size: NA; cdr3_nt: TGTGCCAGCAGTTCCAGGGAACTGGAGTACTTC; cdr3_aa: CASSSRELEYF
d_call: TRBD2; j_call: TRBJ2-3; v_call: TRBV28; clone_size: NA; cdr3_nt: TGTGCCAGCAGTTTTTGGGGGGGGACGCAGTATTTT; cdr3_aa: CASSFWGGTQYF
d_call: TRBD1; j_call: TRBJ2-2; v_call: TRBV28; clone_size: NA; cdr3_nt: TGTGCCAGCAGCCAAGTGGGACAGGGCCTCGGGGAGCTGTTTTTT; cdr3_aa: CASSQVGQGLGELFF
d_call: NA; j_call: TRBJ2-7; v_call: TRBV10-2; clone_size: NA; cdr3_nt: TGCGCCAGCAGTGGAGTGTCAAGGGGTCTCGAGCAGTACTTC; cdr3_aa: CASSGVSRGLEQYF
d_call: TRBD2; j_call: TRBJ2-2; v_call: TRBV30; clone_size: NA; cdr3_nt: TGTGCCTGGAGTCTTCTAGCGGGAGTCGGGGAGCTGTTTTTT; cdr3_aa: CAWSLLAGVGELFF
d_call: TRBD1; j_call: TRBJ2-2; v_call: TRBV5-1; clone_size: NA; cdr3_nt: TGCGCCAGCAGCCTCGGACAGGTTTCCACCGGGGAGCTGTTTTTT; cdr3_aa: CASSLGQVSTGELFF
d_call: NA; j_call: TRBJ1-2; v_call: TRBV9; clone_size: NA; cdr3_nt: TGTGCCAGCAGCGGGGTGGGCTACGGCTATGGCTACACCTTC; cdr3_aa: CASSGVGYGYGYTF
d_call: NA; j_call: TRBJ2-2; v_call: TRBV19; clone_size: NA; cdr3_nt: TGTGCCAGTAGTACACAGAACACCGGGGAGCTGTTTTTT; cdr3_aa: CASSTQNTGELFF
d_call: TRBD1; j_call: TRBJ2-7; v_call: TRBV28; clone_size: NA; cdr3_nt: TGTGCCAGCAGTTTATTTCATGGGACAGGGACGAACTACGAGCAGTACTTC; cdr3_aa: CASSLFHGTGTNYEQYF
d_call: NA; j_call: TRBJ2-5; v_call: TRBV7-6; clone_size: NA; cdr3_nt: TGTGCCAGCAGCTTAACAACCTTTCTGGAGACCCAGTACTTC; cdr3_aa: CASSLTTFLETQYF
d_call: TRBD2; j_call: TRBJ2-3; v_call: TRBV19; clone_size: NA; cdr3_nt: TGTGCCAGTAGCGGACTAGCGGGAACCCCAGATACGCAGTATTTT; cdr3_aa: CASSGLAGTPDTQYF
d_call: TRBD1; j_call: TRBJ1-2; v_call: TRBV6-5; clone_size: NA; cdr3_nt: TGTGCCAGCAGTTACACCGGGACAGGGAACTATGGCTACACCTTC; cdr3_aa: CASSYTGTGNYGYTF
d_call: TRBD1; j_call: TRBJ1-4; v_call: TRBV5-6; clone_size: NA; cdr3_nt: TGTGCCAGCAAGACAGGGGTTAATGAAAAACTGTTTTTT; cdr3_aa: CASKTGVNEKLFF
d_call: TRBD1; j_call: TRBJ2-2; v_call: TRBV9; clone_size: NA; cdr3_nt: TGTGCCAGCAGCGCCGGACAGGGCTACACCGGGGAGCTGTTTTTT; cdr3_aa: CASSAGQGYTGELFF
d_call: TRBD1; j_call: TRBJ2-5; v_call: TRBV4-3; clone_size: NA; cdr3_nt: TGCGCCAGCAGCCAAGGGACAGGGGGTTACCAAGAGACCCAGTACTTC; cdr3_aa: CASSQGTGGYQETQYF
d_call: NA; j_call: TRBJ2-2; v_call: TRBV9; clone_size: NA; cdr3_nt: TGTGCCAGCAGCGTAGCTAGTTCGACCGGGGAGCTGTTTTTT; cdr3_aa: CASSVASSTGELFF
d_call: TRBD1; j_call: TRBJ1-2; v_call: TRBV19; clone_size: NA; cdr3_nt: TGTGCCAGTAGTATAAGGCCCGGGACAGGAGACCCCTATGGCTACACCTTC; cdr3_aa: CASSIRPGTGDPYGYTF
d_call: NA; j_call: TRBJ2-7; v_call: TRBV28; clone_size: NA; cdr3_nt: TGTGCCAGCAGTTTACCAACAGGTGTATACGAGCAGTACTTC; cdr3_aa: CASSLPTGVYEQYF